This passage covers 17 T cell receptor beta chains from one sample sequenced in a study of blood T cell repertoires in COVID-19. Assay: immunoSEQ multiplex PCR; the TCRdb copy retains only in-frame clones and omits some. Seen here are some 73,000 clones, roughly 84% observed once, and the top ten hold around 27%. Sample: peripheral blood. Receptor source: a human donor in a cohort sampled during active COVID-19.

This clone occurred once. DNA for the CDR3: TGCGCCAGCAGCTTAACAGGGTCTCTCGAGCAGTACTTC. It codes for CASSLTGSLEQYF. The chain employs TRBV5-1 and TRBJ2-7; a weak D match, TRBD1 (6 bases). CDR3 length: 13 amino acids. Trimming stripped 2 bases from V and 6 bases from J, with 12 bases between. CDR1 is SGHRS and CDR2 is YFSETQ in the germline V gene.

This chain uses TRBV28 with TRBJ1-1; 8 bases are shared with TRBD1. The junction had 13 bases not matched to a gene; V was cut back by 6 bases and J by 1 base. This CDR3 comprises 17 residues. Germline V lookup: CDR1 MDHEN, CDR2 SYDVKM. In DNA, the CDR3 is TGTGCCAGCAGATTCGGAGTCCAGGGGGCTTGGAACACTGAAGCTTTCTTT. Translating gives CASRFGVQGAWNTEAFF.

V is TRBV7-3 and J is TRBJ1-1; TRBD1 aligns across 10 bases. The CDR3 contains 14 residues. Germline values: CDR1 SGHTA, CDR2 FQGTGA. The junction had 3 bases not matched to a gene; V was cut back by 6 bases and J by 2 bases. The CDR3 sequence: CASRATGGNTEAFF. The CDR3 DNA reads TGTGCCAGCAGGGCGACAGGGGGCAACACTGAAGCTTTCTTT.

The CDR3: CASSQDPSGTTINSPLHF. The DNA of the CDR3 is TGTGCCAGCAGCCAAGACCCGTCCGGGACTACCATCAATTCACCCCTCCACTTT. This chain joins TRBV4-2 and TRBJ1-6; tentative D call: TRBD1 (5 bases). The CDR3 consists of 18 residues. Germline assignment: CDR1 LGHNA and CDR2 YNFKEQ. With 0 bases removed from V and 7 bases from J, the gap between germline ends came to 19 bases.

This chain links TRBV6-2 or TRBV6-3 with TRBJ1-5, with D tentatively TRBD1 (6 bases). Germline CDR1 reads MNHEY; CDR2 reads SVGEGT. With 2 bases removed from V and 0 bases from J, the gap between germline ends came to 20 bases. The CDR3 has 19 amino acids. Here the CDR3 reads CASSYQPGQLLGSNQPQHF. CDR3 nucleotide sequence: TGTGCCAGCAGTTACCAGCCGGGACAACTGCTAGGTAGCAATCAGCCCCAGCATTTT.

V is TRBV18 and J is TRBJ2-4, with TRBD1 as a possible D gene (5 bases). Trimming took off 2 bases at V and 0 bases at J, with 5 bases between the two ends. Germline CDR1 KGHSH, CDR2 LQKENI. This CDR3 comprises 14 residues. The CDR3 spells CASSPGAAKNIQYF. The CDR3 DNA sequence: TGTGCCAGCTCACCAGGGGCAGCCAAAAACATTCAGTACTTC.

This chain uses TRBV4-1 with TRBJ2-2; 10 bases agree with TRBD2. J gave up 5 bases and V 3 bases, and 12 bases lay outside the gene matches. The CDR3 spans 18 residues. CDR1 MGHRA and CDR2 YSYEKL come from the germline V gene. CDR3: CASSHPLAGASRTGELFF. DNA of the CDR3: TGCGCCAGCAGCCATCCCCTAGCGGGGGCCTCAAGGACCGGGGAGCTGTTTTTT.

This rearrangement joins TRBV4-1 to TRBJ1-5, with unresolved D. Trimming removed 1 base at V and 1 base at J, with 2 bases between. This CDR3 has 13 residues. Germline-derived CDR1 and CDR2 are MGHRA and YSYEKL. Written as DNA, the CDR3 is TGCGCCAGCAGCCAAGTAAGCAATCAGCCCCAGCATTTT. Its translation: CASSQVSNQPQHF.

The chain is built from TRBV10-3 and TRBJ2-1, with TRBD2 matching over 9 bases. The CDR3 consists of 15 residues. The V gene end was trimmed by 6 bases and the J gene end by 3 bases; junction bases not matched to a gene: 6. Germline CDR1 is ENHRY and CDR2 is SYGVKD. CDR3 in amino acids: CAIRQTSGVYNEQFF. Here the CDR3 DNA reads TGTGCCATCAGGCAGACTAGCGGTGTCTACAATGAGCAGTTCTTC.

The CDR3 nucleotides are TGTGCCAGCAGCTGGGGACACCCCAAGGATGAGCAGTTCTTC. As protein: CASSWGHPKDEQFF. The chain is built from TRBV11-3 and TRBJ2-1; D is possibly TRBD1 (6 bases). The CDR3 extends over 14 amino acids. Germline CDR1 and CDR2: SGHNT and YENEEA. The V gene lost 4 bases and the J gene lost 8 bases, with 15 bases spanning the gap. The full variable domain, in which reference TRBV11-3 and TRBJ2-1 provide the parts outside the CDR3, is EAGVVQSPRYKIIEKKQPVAFWCNPISGHNTLYWYLQNLGQGPELLIRYENEEAVDDSQLPKDRFSAERLKGVDSTLKIQPAELGDSAVYLCASSWGHPKDEQFFGPGTRLTVL.

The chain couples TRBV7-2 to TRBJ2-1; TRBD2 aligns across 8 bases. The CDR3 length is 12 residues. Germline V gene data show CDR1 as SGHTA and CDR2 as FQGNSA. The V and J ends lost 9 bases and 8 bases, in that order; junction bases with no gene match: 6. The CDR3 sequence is CASSGGLYEQFF. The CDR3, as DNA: TGTGCCAGTTCGGGAGGGTTGTATGAGCAGTTCTTC. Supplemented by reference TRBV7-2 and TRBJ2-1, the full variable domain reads GAGVSQSPSNKVTEKGKDVELRCDPISGHTALYWYRQSLGQGLEFLIYFQGNSAPDKSGLPSDRFSAERTGGSVSTLTIQRTQQEDSAVYLCASSGGLYEQFFGPGTRLTVL.

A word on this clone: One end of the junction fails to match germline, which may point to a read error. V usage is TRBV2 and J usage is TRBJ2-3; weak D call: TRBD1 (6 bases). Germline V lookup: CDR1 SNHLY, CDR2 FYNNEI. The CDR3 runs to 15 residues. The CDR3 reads CASREGTSSTDTQYF. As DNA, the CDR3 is TGTGCCAGCAGGGAAGGGACATCGAGCACAGATACGCAGTATTTT. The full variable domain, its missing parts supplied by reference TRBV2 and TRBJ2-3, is EPEVTQTPSHQVTQMGQEVILRCVPISNHLYFYWYRQILGQKVEFLVSFYNNEISEKSEIFDDQFSVERPDGSNFTLKIRSTKLEDSAMYFCASREGTSSTDTQYFGPGTRLTVL.

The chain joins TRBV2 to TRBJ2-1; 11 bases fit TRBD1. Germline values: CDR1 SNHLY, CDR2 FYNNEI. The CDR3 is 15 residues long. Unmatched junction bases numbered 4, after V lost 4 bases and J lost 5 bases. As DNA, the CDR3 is TGTGCCAGCAGTGGGGACAGGGGGTTCAACAATGAGCAGTTCTTC. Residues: CASSGDRGFNNEQFF.

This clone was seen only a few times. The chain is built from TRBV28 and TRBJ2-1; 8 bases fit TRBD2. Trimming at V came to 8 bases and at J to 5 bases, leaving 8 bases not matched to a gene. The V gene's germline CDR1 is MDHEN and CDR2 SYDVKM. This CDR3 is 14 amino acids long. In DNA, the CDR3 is TGTGCCAGCGTATCAGCGGGGGAAAACAATGAGCAGTTCTTC. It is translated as CASVSAGENNEQFF.

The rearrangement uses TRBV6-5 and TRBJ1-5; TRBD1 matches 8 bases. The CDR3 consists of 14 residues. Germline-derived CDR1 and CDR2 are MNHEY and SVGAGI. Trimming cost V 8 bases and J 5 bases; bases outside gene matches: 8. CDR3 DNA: TGTGCCAGCGGCCGACAGGGGCCGTATCAGCCCCAGCATTTT. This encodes CASGRQGPYQPQHF.

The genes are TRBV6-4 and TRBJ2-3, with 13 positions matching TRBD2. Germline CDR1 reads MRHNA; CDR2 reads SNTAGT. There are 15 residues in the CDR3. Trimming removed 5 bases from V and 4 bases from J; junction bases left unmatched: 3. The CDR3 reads CASSSGTSGADTQYF. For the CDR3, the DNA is TGTGCCAGCAGTTCCGGGACTAGCGGGGCAGATACGCAGTATTTT.

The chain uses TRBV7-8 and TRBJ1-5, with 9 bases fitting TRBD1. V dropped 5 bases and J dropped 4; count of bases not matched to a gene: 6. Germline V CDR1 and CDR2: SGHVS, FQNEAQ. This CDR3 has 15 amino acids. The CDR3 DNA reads TGTGCCAGCAGCCGGGACAGGGATGGTAATCAGCCCCAGCATTTT. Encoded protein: CASSRDRDGNQPQHF.